The next 11 T cell receptor beta chains were all read from a single sample in a study of cytomegalovirus exposure and HLA in healthy donors. Vbeta (60) and Jbeta (13) primers were used in the PCR. The assay was immunoSEQ multiplex PCR, and TCRdb's table has in-frame clones only and misses some. The table has more than 90,000 clones, 81% seen once. Material for sequencing was PBMCs. These receptors were obtained from a woman between 65 and 79 years old in good health and CMV-seropositive.

This sequence joins TRBV29-1 and TRBJ1-6, with D possibly TRBD1 on 6 matching bases. The germline CDR1 and CDR2 sequences are SQVTM and ANQGSEA. The V end was cut by 4 bases, the J end by 7 bases, with 11 bases between. The CDR3 runs to 13 residues. This CDR3 is CSVARGRNSPLHF. The CDR3 DNA follows: TGCAGCGTTGCCAGGGGTAGGAATTCACCCCTCCACTTT.

This chain joins TRBV9 and TRBJ1-1, with 8 bases lining up with TRBD1. From germline, CDR1 is SGDLS and CDR2 YYNGEE. The CDR3 runs 15 residues. Trimming cost V 3 bases and J 3 bases; bases outside gene matches: 7. CDR3 residues: CASSDRQGFDTEAFF. CDR3 sequence (DNA): TGTGCCAGCAGCGACCGACAGGGGTTTGACACTGAAGCTTTCTTT.

There are a few counts of this clone. The genes are TRBV7-2 and TRBJ1-5, with D tentatively TRBD1 (5 bases). CDR3 length: 15 amino acids. The germline V and J ends were trimmed by 5 bases and 2 bases, with 13 bases remaining between them. Germline CDR1 SGHTA, CDR2 FQGNSA. This chain's CDR3 is CASSPGMTGNQPQHF. Written as DNA, the CDR3 is TGTGCCAGCAGCCCAGGGATGACGGGCAATCAGCCCCAGCATTTT.

This chain joins TRBV15 and TRBJ2-1; the D gene is possibly TRBD2 (6 bases). Germline V CDR1 and CDR2: LNHNV, YYDKDF (reference sequence). Trimming removed 0 bases at V and 6 bases at J, with 15 bases between. The CDR3 totals 16 residues. DNA for the CDR3: TGTGCCACCAGCAGAGATTTGGGACTGAAATTCAATGAGCAGTTCTTC. This gives the protein CATSRDLGLKFNEQFF.

The chain combines TRBV6-1 with TRBJ2-7; D not certain. Trimming removed 4 bases at V and 2 bases at J, with 9 bases between. The CDR3 extends over 13 amino acids. Germline V gene lookup returns CDR1 MNHNS and CDR2 SASEGT. The CDR3 DNA reads as TGTGCCAGCAGTGCTGAGACACCCTACGAGCAGTACTTC. It is translated as CASSAETPYEQYF.

The gene calls are TRBV11-3 and TRBJ2-7; 12 bases are a match to TRBD2. The CDR3 runs to 17 residues. In germline, CDR1 is SGHNT, CDR2 YENEEA. The V gene end was trimmed by 1 base and the J gene end by 6 bases; junction bases not matched to a gene: 10. The CDR3 sequence: CASSLASGRAQGGEQYF. Here the CDR3 DNA reads TGTGCCAGCAGCTTAGCTAGCGGGAGGGCCCAAGGGGGCGAGCAGTACTTC.

The rearrangement links TRBV7-2 to TRBJ1-4; 7 bases align to TRBD1. The CDR3 sequence is 15 residues long. The germline V gene has CDR1 SGHTA and CDR2 FQGNSA. The junction had 8 bases not matched to a gene; V was cut back by 6 bases and J by 4 bases. The CDR3 nucleotides read TGTGCCAGCAGGCAATTTCAGGGGGATAATGAAAAACTGTTTTTT. This sequence encodes CASRQFQGDNEKLFF.

This chain joins TRBV5-1 and TRBJ2-1; 7 positions match TRBD1. The CDR3 extends over 13 amino acids. The V gene end was trimmed by 4 bases and the J gene end by 14 bases; junction bases not matched to a gene: 12. Germline-derived CDR1 and CDR2 are SGHRS and YFSETQ. CDR3 DNA: TGCGCCAGCAGCCGAACCCCCGGGACAGAAAAGTTCTTC. Translation: CASSRTPGTEKFF.

This clone was detected only a few times. The gene calls are TRBV4-3 and TRBJ2-3; D gene unclear. The V gene lost 1 base and the J gene lost 2 bases, with 10 bases spanning the gap. CDR1 is LGHNA, CDR2 YSLEER, per germline. The CDR3 is 15 residues long. The CDR3 nucleotides are TGCGCCAGCAGCCAAGTTGGTGGAGCCACAGATACGCAGTATTTT. It yields the protein CASSQVGGATDTQYF.

The V and J genes are TRBV14 and TRBJ2-3, with TRBD2 matching 9 bases. Germline V gene sequence: CDR1 SGHDN, CDR2 FVKESK. Trimming removed 0 bases from V and 5 bases from J; junction bases left unmatched: 3. CDR3 length: 15 amino acids. CDR3 protein: CASSQDLLAGDTQYF. The DNA of the CDR3 is TGTGCCAGCAGCCAAGATCTACTAGCGGGAGATACGCAGTATTTT.

This sequence joins TRBV11-2 and TRBJ2-2; no reliable D call. Trimming pared 3 bases from V and 1 base from J, leaving 9 bases between. Germline CDR1 is SGHAT and CDR2 is FQNNGV. This CDR3 contains 15 residues. The CDR3 spells CASSLEILNTGELFF. CDR3 nucleotides: TGTGCCAGCAGCTTGGAGATATTGAACACCGGGGAGCTGTTTTTT.